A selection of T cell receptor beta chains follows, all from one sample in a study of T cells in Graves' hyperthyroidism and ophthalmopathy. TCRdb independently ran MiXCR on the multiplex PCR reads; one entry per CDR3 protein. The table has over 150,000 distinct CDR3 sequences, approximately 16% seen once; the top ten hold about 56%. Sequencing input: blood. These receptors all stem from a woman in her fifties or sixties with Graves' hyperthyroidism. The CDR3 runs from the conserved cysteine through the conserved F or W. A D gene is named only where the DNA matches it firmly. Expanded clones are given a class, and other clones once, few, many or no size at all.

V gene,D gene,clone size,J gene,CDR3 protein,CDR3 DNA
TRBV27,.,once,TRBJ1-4,CASSFAGPGLQLSTNEKLFF,TGTGCCAGCAGTTTCGCAGGTCCGGGACTGCAACTATCAACTAATGAAAAACTGTTTTTT
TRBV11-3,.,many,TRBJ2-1,CASSNGLTNEQFF,TGTGCCAGCAGCAACGGACTAACCAATGAGCAGTTCTTC
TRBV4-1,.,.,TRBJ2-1,CASSQGPAGLSSYNEQFF,TGCGCCAGCAGCCAAGGTCCAGCGGGCCTCAGCTCCTACAATGAGCAGTTCTTC
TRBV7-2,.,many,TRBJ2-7,CASSLSMGVSYEQYF,TGTGCCAGCAGCTTATCTATGGGGGTATCCTACGAGCAGTACTTC
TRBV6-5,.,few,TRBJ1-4,CASSYSWGRDNEKLFF,TGTGCCAGCAGTTACAGTTGGGGGCGAGATAATGAAAAACTGTTTTTT
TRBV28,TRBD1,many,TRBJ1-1,CASSDRAIMNTEAFF,TGTGCCAGCAGCGACAGGGCCATAATGAACACTGAAGCTTTCTTT
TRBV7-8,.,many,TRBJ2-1,CASSLALDRGAELAGKPRNNEQFF,TGTGCCAGCAGCTTAGCTTTGGACAGGGGAGCCGAACTAGCGGGAAAACCCCGGAACAATGAGCAGTTCTTC
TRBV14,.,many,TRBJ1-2,CASSQGAANYGYTF,TGTGCCAGCAGCCAAGGAGCCGCTAACTATGGCTACACCTTC
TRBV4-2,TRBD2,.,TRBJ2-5,CASSQVGADGLAGEETQYF,TGTGCCAGCAGCCAAGTTGGGGCCGACGGACTAGCGGGAGAAGAGACCCAGTACTTC
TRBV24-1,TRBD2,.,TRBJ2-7,CATSESGSSYEQYF,TGTGCCACCAGTGAAAGCGGGAGCTCCTACGAGCAGTACTTC